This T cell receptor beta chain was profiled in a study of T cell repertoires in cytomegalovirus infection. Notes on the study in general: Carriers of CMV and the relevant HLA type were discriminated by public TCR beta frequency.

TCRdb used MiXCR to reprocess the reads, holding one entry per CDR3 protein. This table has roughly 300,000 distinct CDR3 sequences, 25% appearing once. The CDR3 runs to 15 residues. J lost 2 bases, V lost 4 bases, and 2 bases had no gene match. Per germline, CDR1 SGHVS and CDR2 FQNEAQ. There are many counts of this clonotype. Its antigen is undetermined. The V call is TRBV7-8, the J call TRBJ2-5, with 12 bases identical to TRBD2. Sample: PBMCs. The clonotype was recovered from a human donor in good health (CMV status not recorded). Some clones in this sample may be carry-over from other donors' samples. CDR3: CASSSGLAGQETQYF. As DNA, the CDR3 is TGTGCCAGCAGCTCCGGACTAGCGGGACAAGAGACCCAGTACTTC.